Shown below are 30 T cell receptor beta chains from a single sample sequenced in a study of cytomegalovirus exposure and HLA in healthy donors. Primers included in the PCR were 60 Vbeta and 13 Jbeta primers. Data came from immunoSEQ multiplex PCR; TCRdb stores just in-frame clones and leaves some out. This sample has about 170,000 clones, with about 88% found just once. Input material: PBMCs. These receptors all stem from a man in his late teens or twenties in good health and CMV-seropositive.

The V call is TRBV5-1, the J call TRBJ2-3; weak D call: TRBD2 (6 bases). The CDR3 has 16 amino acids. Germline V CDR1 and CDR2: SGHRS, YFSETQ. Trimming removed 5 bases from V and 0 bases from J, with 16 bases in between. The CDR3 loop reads CASRIGLIISTDTQYF. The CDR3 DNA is TGCGCCAGCAGAATTGGACTAATTATTAGCACAGATACGCAGTATTTT.

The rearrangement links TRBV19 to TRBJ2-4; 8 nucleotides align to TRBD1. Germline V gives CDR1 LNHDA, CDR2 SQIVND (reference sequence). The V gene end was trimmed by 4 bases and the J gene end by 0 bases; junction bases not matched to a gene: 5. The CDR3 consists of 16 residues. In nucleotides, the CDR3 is TGTGCCAGTAGTACGACAGGGGTCATAGCCAAAAACATTCAGTACTTC. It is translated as CASSTTGVIAKNIQYF.

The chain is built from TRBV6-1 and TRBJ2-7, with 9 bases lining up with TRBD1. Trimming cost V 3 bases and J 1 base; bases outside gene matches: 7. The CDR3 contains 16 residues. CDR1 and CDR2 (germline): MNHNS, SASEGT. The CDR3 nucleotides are TGTGCCAGCAGTGAGGACAGGGGAAGTTTTTCCTACGAGCAGTACTTC. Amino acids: CASSEDRGSFSYEQYF.

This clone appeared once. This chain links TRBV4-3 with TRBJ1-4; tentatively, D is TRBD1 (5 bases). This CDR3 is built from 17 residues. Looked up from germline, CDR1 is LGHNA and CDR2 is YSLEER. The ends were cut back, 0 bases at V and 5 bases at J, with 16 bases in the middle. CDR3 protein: CASSQDLGGEKNEKLFF. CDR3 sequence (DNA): TGCGCCAGCAGCCAAGATTTGGGAGGGGAAAAGAATGAAAAACTGTTTTTT.

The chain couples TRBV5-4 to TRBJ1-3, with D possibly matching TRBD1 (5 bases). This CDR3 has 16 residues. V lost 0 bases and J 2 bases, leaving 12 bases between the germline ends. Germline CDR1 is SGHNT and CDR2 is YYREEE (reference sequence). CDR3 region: CASSLGRGETGNTIYF. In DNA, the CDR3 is TGTGCCAGCAGCTTGGGTCGGGGGGAAACTGGAAACACCATATATTTT.

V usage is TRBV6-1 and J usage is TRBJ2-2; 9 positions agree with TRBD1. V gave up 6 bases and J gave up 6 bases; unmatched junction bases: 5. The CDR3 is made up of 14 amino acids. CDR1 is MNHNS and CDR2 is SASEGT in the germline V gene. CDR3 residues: CASSLDRGAGELFF. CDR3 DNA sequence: TGTGCCAGCAGCCTGGACAGGGGCGCCGGGGAGCTGTTTTTT.

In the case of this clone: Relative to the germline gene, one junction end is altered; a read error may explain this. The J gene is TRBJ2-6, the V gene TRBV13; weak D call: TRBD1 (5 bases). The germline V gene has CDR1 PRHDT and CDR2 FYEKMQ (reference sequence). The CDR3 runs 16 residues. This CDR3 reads CASSLSDSSGANGLTF. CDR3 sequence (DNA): TGTGCCAGCAGCTTAAGCGATAGCTCTGGGGCCAACGGCCTGACTTTC. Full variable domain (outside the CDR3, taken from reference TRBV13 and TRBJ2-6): AAGVIQSPRHLIKEKRETATLKCYPIPRHDTVYWYQQGPGQDPQFLISFYEKMQSDKGSIPDRFSAQQFSDYHSELNMSSLELGDSALYFCASSLSDSSGANGLTFGAGSRLTVL.

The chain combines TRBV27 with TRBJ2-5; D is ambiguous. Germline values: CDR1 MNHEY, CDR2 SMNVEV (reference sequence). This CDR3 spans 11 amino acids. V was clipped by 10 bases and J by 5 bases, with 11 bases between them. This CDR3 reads CATRREETQYF. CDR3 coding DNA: TGTGCCACCCGAAGAGAGGAGACCCAGTACTTC.

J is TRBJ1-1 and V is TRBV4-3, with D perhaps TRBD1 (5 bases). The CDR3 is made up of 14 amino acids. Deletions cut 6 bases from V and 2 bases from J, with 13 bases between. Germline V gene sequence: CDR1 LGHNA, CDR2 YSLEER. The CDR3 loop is CASRKATENTEAFF. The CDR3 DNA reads TGCGCCAGCAGAAAAGCGACAGAAAACACTGAAGCTTTCTTT.

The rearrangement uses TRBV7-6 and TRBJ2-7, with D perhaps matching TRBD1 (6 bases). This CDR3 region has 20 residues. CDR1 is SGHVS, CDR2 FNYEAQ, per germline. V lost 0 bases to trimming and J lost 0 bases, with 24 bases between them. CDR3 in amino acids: CASSLATVSQGTASSYEQYF. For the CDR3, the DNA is TGTGCCAGCAGCTTAGCCACGGTGTCACAGGGTACTGCAAGCTCCTACGAGCAGTACTTC. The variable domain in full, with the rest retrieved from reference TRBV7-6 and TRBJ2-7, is GAGVSQSPRYKVTKRGQDVALRCDPISGHVSLYWYRQALGQGPEFLTYFNYEAQQDKSGLPNDRFSAERPEGSISTLTIQRTEQRDSAMYRCASSLATVSQGTASSYEQYFGPGTRLTVT.

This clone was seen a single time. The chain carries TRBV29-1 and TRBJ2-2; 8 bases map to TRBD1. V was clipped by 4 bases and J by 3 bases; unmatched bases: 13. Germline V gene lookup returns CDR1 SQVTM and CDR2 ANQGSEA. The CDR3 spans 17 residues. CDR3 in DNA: TGCAGCGTTGCCCTAGTGAGAGACAGGGGTGACACCGGGGAGCTGTTTTTT. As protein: CSVALVRDRGDTGELFF.

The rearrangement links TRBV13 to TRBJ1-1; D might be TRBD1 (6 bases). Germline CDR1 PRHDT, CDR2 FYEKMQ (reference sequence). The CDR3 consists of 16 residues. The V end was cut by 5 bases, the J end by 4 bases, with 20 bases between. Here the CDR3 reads CASSRLPQGRVTEAFF. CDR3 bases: TGTGCCAGCAGCCGACTCCCGCAGGGGCGGGTCACTGAAGCTTTCTTT.

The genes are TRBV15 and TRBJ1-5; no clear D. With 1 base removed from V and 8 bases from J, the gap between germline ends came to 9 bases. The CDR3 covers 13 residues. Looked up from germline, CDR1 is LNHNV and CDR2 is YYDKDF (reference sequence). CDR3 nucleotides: TGTGCCACCAGCAGAGTACGGGGTGAGCCCCAGCATTTT. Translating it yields CATSRVRGEPQHF.

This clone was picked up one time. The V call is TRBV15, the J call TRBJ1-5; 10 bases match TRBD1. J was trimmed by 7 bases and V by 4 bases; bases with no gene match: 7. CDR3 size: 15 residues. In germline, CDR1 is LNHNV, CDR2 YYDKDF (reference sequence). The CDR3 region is CATSKPGTGAQPQHF. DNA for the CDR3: TGTGCCACCAGCAAACCCGGGACAGGGGCCCAGCCCCAGCATTTT.

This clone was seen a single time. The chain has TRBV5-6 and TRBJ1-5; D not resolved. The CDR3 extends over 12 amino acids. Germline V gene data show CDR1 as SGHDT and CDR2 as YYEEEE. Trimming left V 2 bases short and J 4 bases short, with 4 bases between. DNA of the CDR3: TGTGCCAGCAGCTTTAAAAATCAGCCCCAGCATTTT. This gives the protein CASSFKNQPQHF.

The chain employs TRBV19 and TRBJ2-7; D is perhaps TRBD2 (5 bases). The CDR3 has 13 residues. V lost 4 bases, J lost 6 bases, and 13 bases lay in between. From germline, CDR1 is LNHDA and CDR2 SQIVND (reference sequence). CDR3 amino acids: CASSTVLGAEQYF. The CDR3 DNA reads TGTGCCAGTAGTACCGTACTAGGCGCCGAGCAGTACTTC.

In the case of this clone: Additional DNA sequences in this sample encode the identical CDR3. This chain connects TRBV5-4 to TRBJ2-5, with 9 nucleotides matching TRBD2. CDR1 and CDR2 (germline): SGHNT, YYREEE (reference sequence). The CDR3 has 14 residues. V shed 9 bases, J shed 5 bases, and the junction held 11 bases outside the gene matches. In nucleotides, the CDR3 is TGTGCCACCGGACGAGCGGGAGGCCCTGAGACCCAGTACTTC. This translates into CATGRAGGPETQYF.

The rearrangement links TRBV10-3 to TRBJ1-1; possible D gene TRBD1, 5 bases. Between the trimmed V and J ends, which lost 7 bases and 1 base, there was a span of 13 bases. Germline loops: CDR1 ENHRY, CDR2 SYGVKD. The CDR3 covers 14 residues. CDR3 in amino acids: CAITEAGGNTEAFF. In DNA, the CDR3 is TGTGCCATCACCGAAGCGGGGGGGAACACTGAAGCTTTCTTT.

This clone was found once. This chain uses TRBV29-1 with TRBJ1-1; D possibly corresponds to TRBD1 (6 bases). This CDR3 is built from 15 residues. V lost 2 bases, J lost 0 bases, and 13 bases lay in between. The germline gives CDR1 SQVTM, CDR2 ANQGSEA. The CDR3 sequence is CSVEPFGQLNTEAFF. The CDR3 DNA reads TGCAGCGTTGAACCATTTGGACAGCTGAACACTGAAGCTTTCTTT.

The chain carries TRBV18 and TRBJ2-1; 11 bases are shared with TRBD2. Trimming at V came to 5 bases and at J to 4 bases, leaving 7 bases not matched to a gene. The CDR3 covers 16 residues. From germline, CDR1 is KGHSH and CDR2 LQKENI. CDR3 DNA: TGTGCCAGCTCATCCTTAGCGGGGGGGCAATACAATGAGCAGTTCTTC. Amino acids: CASSSLAGGQYNEQFF.

The CDR3 here is CASSNDGQGQHF. Here the CDR3 DNA reads TGTGCCAGCAGCAATGATGGACAGGGGCAACATTTT. This chain joins TRBV7-9 and TRBJ1-5; 9 bases match TRBD1. Germline values: CDR1 SEHNR, CDR2 FQNEAQ (reference sequence). CDR3 length: 12 residues. J was trimmed by 16 bases and V by 5 bases; bases with no gene match: 9.

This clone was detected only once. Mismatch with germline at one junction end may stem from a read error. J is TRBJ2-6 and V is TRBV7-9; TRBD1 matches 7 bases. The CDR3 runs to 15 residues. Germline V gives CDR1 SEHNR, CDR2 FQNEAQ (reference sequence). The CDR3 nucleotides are TGTTCCAGCACCCCGACAGGGTTAGGGGCCAACGTCCTGACTTTC. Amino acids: CSSTPTGLGANVLTF.

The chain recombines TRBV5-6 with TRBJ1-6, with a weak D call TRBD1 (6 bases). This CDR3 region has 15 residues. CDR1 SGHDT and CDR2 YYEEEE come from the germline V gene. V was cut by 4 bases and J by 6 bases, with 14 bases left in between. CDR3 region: CASSPGGFSNSPLHF. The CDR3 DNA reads TGTGCCAGCAGCCCGGGGGGCTTTAGTAATTCACCCCTCCACTTT.

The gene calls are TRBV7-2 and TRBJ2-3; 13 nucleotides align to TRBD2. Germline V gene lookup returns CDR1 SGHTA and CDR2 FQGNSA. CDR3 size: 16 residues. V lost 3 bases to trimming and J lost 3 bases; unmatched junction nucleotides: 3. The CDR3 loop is CASSFEGLAGTDTQYF. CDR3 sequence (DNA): TGTGCCAGCAGCTTCGAGGGACTAGCGGGGACAGATACGCAGTATTTT.

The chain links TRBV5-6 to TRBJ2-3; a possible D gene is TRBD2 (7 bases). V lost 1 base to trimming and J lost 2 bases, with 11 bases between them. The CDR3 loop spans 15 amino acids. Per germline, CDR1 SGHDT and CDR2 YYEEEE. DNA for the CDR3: TGTGCCAGCAGCTTGTGGGGGGGCCCCACAGATACGCAGTATTTT. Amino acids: CASSLWGGPTDTQYF.

This CDR3 reads CAISAGPYEQYF. The CDR3 bases are TGTGCCATCAGTGCAGGCCCCTACGAGCAGTACTTC. This rearrangement joins TRBV10-3 to TRBJ2-7; the D is unclear. Germline CDR1 reads ENHRY; CDR2 reads SYGVKD. There are 12 residues in the CDR3. The V gene lost 4 bases and the J gene lost 2 bases, with 6 bases spanning the gap.

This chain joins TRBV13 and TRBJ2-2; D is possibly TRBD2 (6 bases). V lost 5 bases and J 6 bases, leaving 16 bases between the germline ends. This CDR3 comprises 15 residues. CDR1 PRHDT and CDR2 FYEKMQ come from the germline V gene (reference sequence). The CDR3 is CASSPRWRGAGELFF. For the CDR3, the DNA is TGTGCCAGCAGCCCCCGATGGAGGGGCGCCGGGGAGCTGTTTTTT. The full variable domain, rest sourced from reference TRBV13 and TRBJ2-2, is AAGVIQSPRHLIKEKRETATLKCYPIPRHDTVYWYQQGPGQDPQFLISFYEKMQSDKGSIPDRFSAQQFSDYHSELNMSSLELGDSALYFCASSPRWRGAGELFFGEGSRLTVL.

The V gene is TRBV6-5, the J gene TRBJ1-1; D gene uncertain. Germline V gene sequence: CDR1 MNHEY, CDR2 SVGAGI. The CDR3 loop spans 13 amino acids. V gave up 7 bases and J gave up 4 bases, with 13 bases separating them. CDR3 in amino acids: CASISPSGTEAFF. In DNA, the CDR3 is TGTGCCAGCATATCCCCGTCGGGCACTGAAGCTTTCTTT.

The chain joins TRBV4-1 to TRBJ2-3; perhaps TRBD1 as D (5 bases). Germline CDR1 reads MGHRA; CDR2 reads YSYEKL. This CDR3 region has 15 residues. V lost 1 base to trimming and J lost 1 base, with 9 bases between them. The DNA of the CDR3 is TGCGCCAGCAGCCAAGTAGAAGGGGGCACAGATACGCAGTATTTT. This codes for CASSQVEGGTDTQYF.

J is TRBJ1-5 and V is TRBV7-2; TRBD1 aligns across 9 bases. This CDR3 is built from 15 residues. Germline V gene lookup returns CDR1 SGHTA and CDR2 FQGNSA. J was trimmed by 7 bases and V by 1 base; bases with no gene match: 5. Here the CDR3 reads CASSLVTGGGQPQHF. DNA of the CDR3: TGTGCCAGCAGCTTAGTTACAGGGGGCGGCCAGCCCCAGCATTTT.